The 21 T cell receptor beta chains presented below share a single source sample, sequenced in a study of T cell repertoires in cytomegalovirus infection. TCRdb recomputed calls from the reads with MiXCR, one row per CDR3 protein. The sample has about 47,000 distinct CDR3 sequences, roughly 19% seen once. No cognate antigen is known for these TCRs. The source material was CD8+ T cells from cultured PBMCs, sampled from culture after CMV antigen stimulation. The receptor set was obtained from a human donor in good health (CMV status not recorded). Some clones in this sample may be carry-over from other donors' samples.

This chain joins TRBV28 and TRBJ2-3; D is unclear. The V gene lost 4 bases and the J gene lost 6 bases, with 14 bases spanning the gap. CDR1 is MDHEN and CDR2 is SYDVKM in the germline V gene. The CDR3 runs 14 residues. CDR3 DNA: TGTGCCAGCAGTTGGATTTCTAGTGGTGATACGCAGTATTTT. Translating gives CASSWISSGDTQYF.

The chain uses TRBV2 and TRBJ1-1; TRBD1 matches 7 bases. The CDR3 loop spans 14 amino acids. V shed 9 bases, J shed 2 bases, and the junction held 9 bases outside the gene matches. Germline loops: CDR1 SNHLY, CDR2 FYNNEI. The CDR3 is CASQGGRSNTEAFF. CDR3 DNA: TGTGCCAGTCAGGGGGGGAGAAGTAACACTGAAGCTTTCTTT.

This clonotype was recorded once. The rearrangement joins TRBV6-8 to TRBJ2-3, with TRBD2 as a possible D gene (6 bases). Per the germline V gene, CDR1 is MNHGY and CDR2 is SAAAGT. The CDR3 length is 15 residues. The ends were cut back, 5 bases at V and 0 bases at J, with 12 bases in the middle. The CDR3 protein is CASSTGTFSTDTQYF. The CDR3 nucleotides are TGTGCCAGCAGTACTGGGACTTTTAGCACAGATACGCAGTATTTT.

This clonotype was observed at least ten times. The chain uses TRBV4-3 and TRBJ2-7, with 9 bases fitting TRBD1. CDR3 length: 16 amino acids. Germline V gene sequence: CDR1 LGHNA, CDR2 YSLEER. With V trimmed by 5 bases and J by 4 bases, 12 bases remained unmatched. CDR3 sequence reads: CASSEGPGTGIYEQYF. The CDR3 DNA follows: TGCGCCAGCAGCGAAGGACCCGGGACAGGGATTTACGAGCAGTACTTC.

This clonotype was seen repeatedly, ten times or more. The CDR3, as DNA: TGTGCCAGCAGCTTATTGGGTGAGGACAGTCTCGAGCAGTACTTC. Its translation: CASSLLGEDSLEQYF. The chain is built from TRBV7-6 and TRBJ2-7, with a possible D match to TRBD1 (6 bases). The V end lost 2 bases, the J end lost 6 bases, and 17 bases lay between the germline ends. The CDR3 runs 15 residues. From germline, CDR1 is SGHVS and CDR2 FNYEAQ.

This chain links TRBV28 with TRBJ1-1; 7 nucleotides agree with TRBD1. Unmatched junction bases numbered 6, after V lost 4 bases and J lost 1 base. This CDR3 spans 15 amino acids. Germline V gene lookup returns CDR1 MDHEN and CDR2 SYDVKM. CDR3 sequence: CASSSLDRTNTEAFF. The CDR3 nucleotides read TGTGCCAGCAGTTCATTGGACAGGACGAACACTGAAGCTTTCTTT.

DNA for the CDR3: TGTGCCAGCCATGGGGCCAGTTACGAGCAGTACTTC. Translating it yields CASHGASYEQYF. The rearrangement joins TRBV11-3 to TRBJ2-7; a weak D match, TRBD1 (5 bases). Germline V gene sequence: CDR1 SGHNT, CDR2 YENEEA. The CDR3 spans 12 residues. V gave up 8 bases and J gave up 4 bases, with 12 bases separating them.

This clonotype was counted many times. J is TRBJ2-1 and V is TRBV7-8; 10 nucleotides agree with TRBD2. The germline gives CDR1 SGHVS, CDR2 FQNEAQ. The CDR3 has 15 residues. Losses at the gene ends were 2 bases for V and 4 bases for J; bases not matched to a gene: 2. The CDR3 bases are TGTGCCAGCAGCTTAACTAGCGGGGTATACAATGAGCAGTTCTTC. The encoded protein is CASSLTSGVYNEQFF.

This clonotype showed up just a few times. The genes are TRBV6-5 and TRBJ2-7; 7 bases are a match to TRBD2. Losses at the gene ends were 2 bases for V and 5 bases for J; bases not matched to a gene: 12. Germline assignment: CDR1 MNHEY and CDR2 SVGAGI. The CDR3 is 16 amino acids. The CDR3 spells CASSYDRTSRRDEQYF. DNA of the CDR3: TGTGCCAGCAGTTACGATAGGACTAGTCGACGGGACGAGCAGTACTTC.

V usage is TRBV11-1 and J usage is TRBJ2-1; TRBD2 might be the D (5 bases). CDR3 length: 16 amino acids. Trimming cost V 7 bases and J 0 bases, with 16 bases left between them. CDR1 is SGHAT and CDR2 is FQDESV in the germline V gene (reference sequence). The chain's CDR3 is CASTPPGITSYNEQFF. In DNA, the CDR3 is TGTGCCAGCACCCCACCCGGGATCACCTCCTACAATGAGCAGTTCTTC. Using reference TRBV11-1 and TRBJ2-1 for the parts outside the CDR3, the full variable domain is EAEVAQSPRYKITEKSQAVAFWCDPISGHATLYWYRQILGQGPELLVQFQDESVVDDSQLPKDRFSAERLKGVDSTLKIQPAELGDSAMYLCASTPPGITSYNEQFFGPGTRLTVL.

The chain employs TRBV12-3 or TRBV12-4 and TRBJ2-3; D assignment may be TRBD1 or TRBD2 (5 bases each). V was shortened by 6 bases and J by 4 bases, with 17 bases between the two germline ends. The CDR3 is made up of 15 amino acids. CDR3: CASSLRQGGPDTQYF. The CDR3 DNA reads TGTGCCAGCAGCCTCAGGCAGGGCGGGCCAGATACGCAGTATTTT.

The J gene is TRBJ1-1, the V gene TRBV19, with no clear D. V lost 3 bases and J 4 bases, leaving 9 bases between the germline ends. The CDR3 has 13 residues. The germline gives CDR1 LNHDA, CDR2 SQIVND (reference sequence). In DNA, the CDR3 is TGTGCCAGTAGTATTTATGAGGCCACTGAAGCTTTCTTT. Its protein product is CASSIYEATEAFF.

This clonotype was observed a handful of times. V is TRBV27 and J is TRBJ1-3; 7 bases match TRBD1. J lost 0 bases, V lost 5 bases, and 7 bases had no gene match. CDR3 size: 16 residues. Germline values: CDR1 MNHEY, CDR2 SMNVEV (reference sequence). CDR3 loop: CASSQRGLFSGNTIYF. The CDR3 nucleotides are TGTGCCAGCAGTCAAAGGGGGCTGTTCTCTGGAAACACCATATATTTT.

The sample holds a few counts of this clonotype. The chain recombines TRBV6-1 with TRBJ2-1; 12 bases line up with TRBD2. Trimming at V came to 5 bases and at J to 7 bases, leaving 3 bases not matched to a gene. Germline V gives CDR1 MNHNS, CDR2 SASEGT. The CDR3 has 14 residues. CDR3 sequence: CASSLAGGPNEQFF. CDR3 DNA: TGTGCCAGCAGTCTAGCGGGGGGGCCGAATGAGCAGTTCTTC.

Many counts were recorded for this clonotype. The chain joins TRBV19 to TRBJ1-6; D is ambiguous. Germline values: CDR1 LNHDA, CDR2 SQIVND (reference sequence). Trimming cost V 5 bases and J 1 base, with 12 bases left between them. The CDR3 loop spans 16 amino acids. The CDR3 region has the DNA TGTGCCAGTAGTCTCGAACCGGGGTCCTATAATTCACCCCTCCACTTT. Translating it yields CASSLEPGSYNSPLHF.

DNA for the CDR3: TGTGCCAGCAGCGCTGTGACGGATAACTATGGCTACACCTTC. Its protein product is CASSAVTDNYGYTF. The chain uses TRBV14 and TRBJ1-2; D gene uncertain. V was cut by 5 bases and J by 1 base, with 11 bases left in between. Germline CDR1 reads SGHDN; CDR2 reads FVKESK. The CDR3 has 14 amino acids.

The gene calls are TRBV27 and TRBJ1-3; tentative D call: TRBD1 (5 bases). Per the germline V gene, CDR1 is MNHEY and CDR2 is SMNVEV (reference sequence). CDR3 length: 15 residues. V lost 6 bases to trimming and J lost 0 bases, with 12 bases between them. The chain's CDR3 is CASRPGTLSGNTIYF. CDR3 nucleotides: TGTGCCAGCAGGCCTGGGACCCTCTCTGGAAACACCATATATTTT.

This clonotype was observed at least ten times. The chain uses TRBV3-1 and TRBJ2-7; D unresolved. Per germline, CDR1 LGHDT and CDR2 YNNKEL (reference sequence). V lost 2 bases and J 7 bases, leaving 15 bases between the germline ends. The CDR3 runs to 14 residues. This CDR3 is CASSQPHGSLEQYF. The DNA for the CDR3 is TGTGCCAGCAGCCAACCGCATGGGTCCCTGGAGCAGTACTTC.

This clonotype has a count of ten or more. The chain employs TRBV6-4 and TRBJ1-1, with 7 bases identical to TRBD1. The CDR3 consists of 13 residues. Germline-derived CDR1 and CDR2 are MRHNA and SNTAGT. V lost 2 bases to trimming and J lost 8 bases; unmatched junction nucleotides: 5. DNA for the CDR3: TGTGCCAGCAGTGACAGGGACAGCAAAGAAGCTTTCTTT. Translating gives CASSDRDSKEAFF.

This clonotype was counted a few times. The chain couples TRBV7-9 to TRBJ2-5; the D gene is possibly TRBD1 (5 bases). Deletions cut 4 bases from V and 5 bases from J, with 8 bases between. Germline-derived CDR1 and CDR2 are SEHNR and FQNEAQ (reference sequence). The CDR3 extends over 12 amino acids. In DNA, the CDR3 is TGTGCCAGCAGCTCCAGGGTGGAGACCCAGTACTTC. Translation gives CASSSRVETQYF.

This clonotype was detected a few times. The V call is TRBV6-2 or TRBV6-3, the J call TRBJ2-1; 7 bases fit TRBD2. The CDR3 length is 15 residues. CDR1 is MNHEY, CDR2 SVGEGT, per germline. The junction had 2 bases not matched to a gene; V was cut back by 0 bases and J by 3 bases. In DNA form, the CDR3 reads TGTGCCAGCAGTTACTCGGGGGGGGGCTACAATGAGCAGTTCTTC. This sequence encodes CASSYSGGGYNEQFF.